These 32 T cell receptor beta chains were sequenced from one sample in a study of blood T cell repertoires in COVID-19. Method: immunoSEQ multiplex PCR; TCRdb's copy keeps in-frame clones and lacks some. The sample has about 39,000 clones, 85% seen once. Sample: peripheral blood. These receptors came from a man in his 60s with acute or convalescent COVID-19.

The chain combines TRBV2 with TRBJ2-7, with a weak D call TRBD1 (5 bases). The CDR3 contains 13 residues. The V end lost 4 bases, the J end lost 5 bases, and 12 bases lay between the germline ends. Germline loops: CDR1 SNHLY, CDR2 FYNNEI. The CDR3 bases are TGTGCCAGCAGTGTTGGGGCGGCGGACGAGCAGTACTTC. It yields the protein CASSVGAADEQYF. The variable domain in full, with the rest retrieved from reference TRBV2 and TRBJ2-7, is EPEVTQTPSHQVTQMGQEVILRCVPISNHLYFYWYRQILGQKVEFLVSFYNNEISEKSEIFDDQFSVERPDGSNFTLKIRSTKLEDSAMYFCASSVGAADEQYFGPGTRLTVT.

The chain joins TRBV19 to TRBJ2-2; D perhaps matches TRBD1 (6 bases). Trimming left V 6 bases short and J 5 bases short, with 19 bases between. The germline gives CDR1 LNHDA, CDR2 SQIVND (reference sequence). This CDR3 has 16 amino acids. CDR3 DNA: TGTGCCAGTAGCCCTCTGGACAGACTTTTAACCGGGGAGCTGTTTTTT. It is translated as CASSPLDRLLTGELFF.

The chain has TRBV28 and TRBJ1-2; TRBD1 agrees at 8 bases. V gave up 3 bases and J gave up 4 bases; unmatched junction bases: 7. This CDR3 spans 15 amino acids. Looked up from germline, CDR1 is MDHEN and CDR2 is SYDVKM. The CDR3 is CASSFGGQGLYGYTF. The CDR3 nucleotides are TGTGCCAGCAGTTTCGGTGGACAGGGACTCTATGGCTACACCTTC.

The chain's CDR3 is CASSDLRTGSYNEQFF. The CDR3 DNA reads TGTGCCAGCAGCGATTTGAGGACAGGCTCCTACAATGAGCAGTTCTTC. The chain combines TRBV4-2 with TRBJ2-1, with 7 nucleotides matching TRBD1. V was clipped by 5 bases and J by 0 bases; unmatched bases: 7. Germline loops: CDR1 LGHNA, CDR2 YNFKEQ. The CDR3 runs to 16 residues.

The rearrangement links TRBV29-1 to TRBJ2-3; D is unresolved. The V gene lost 3 bases and the J gene lost 2 bases, with 6 bases spanning the gap. The CDR3 covers 12 residues. Per germline, CDR1 SQVTM and CDR2 ANQGSEA. CDR3 sequence (DNA): TGCAGCGTTGACATGGCCACAGATACGCAGTATTTT. This gives the protein CSVDMATDTQYF.

CDR3 sequence: CASNGENYEQYF. Here the CDR3 DNA reads TGTGCCAGCAACGGGGAAAACTACGAGCAGTACTTC. The chain carries TRBV25-1 and TRBJ2-7; TRBD2 is a possible D gene (5 bases). From germline, CDR1 is MGHDK and CDR2 SYGVNS. Trimming cost V 7 bases and J 3 bases, with 10 bases left between them. The CDR3 is made up of 12 amino acids.

The chain is built from TRBV2 and TRBJ1-4, with D perhaps matching TRBD1 (6 bases). Trimming cost V 10 bases and J 0 bases, with 12 bases left between them. CDR1 SNHLY and CDR2 FYNNEI come from the germline V gene. There are 14 residues in the CDR3. This CDR3 reads CATRGGATNEKLFF. In DNA form, the CDR3 reads TGTGCCACCCGAGGGGGGGCAACTAATGAAAAACTGTTTTTT.

The J gene is TRBJ2-5, the V gene TRBV27, with 8 positions matching TRBD2. The V gene's germline CDR1 is MNHEY and CDR2 SMNVEV (reference sequence). CDR3 length: 13 residues. The J segment lost 5 bases and the V segment lost 5 bases, leaving 4 bases of the junction unmatched. The CDR3 region is CASSPSGSETQYF. The CDR3 nucleotides read TGTGCCAGCAGTCCAAGCGGGAGCGAGACCCAGTACTTC.

This clone was seen a single time. Other nucleotide sequences from this sample produce the same CDR3. The rearrangement uses TRBV6-5 and TRBJ1-3; 7 bases fit TRBD1. Germline loops: CDR1 MNHEY, CDR2 SVGAGI. Trimming took 5 bases from V and 4 from J; bases not matched to a gene: 2. The CDR3 is 13 residues long. The CDR3 nucleotides read TGTGCCAGCAGTCGGACAGGAGGAAACACCATATATTTT. As protein: CASSRTGGNTIYF.

This rearrangement joins TRBV6-5 to TRBJ2-7; the D is unclear. V was pared by 6 bases and J by 0 bases, with 9 bases between. Per the germline V gene, CDR1 is MNHEY and CDR2 is SVGAGI. The CDR3 has 13 residues. CDR3 DNA sequence: TGTGCCAGCAGACCCTCCAGCTCCTACGAGCAGTACTTC. Its protein is CASRPSSSYEQYF.

CDR3 in DNA: TGTGCCAGCAGCTCGGACTTATATGGCTACACCTTC. Residues: CASSSDLYGYTF. This sequence joins TRBV6-2 or TRBV6-3 and TRBJ1-2; D is ambiguous. V dropped 6 bases and J dropped 5 bases, with 10 bases sitting between them. The CDR3 spans 12 residues. CDR1 and CDR2 (germline): MNHEY, SVGEGT.

The chain carries TRBV5-1 and TRBJ1-1; 9 positions match TRBD1. The CDR3 has 16 amino acids. From germline, CDR1 is SGHRS and CDR2 YFSETQ. V lost 4 bases, J lost 1 base, and 8 bases stayed unmatched. The CDR3 protein is CASSTIGQGQNTEAFF. DNA of the CDR3: TGCGCCAGCAGCACTATCGGACAGGGGCAGAACACTGAAGCTTTCTTT.

The chain couples TRBV14 to TRBJ2-5, with D uncertain. The CDR3 is 12 residues long. Germline CDR1 and CDR2: SGHDN and FVKESK. V lost 8 bases and J lost 7, with 14 bases in between. In DNA form, the CDR3 reads TGTGCCAGCTCCGGGTTGAGAGGGACCCAGTACTTC. This gives the protein CASSGLRGTQYF.

This chain connects TRBV20-1 to TRBJ1-3, with D maybe TRBD1 (6 bases). Germline CDR1 DFQATT, CDR2 SNEGSKA (reference sequence). Deletions cut 3 bases from V and 0 bases from J, with 15 bases between. The CDR3 consists of 16 residues. The CDR3 DNA reads as TGCAGTGCTAGTGGGGGCAGACAACCCTCTGGAAACACCATATATTTT. Amino acid sequence: CSASGGRQPSGNTIYF.

The chain uses TRBV19 and TRBJ2-1; tentative D call: TRBD2 (7 bases). V dropped 7 bases and J dropped 6 bases, with 16 bases sitting between them. The CDR3 covers 14 residues. The germline V gene encodes CDR1 LNHDA and CDR2 SQIVND (reference sequence). The CDR3 region has the DNA TGTGCCAGTAATCCATTAGGGGGGGGCAATGAGCAGTTCTTC. It translates to CASNPLGGGNEQFF.

The gene calls are TRBV12-3 or TRBV12-4 and TRBJ1-2; 10 bases fit TRBD1. V was clipped by 5 bases and J by 6 bases; unmatched bases: 3. The CDR3 is made up of 13 amino acids. The DNA of the CDR3 is TGTGCCAGCAGTACTGGGACAGGGGATGGCTACACCTTC. Its translation: CASSTGTGDGYTF.

This chain connects TRBV28 to TRBJ2-2; 8 bases line up with TRBD1. The CDR3 runs 15 residues. V gave up 5 bases and J gave up 2 bases; unmatched junction bases: 4. Germline V gene data show CDR1 as MDHEN and CDR2 as SYDVKM. CDR3 sequence (DNA): TGTGCCAGCAGTGCGACAGGGGTTAACACCGGGGAGCTGTTTTTT. Amino acids: CASSATGVNTGELFF.

This clone was detected once. The chain employs TRBV7-2 and TRBJ1-5; 9 positions agree with TRBD1. The V and J ends lost 4 bases and 7 bases, in that order; junction bases with no gene match: 5. The CDR3 has 14 residues. Germline CDR1 is SGHTA and CDR2 is FQGNSA. DNA of the CDR3: TGTGCCAGCAGCTCCTGGACAGGGGAGCAGCCCCAGCATTTT. It specifies CASSSWTGEQPQHF. The full variable domain, its missing parts supplied by reference TRBV7-2 and TRBJ1-5, is GAGVSQSPSNKVTEKGKDVELRCDPISGHTALYWYRQSLGQGLEFLIYFQGNSAPDKSGLPSDRFSAERTGGSVSTLTIQRTQQEDSAVYLCASSSWTGEQPQHFGDGTRLSIL.

The chain joins TRBV28 to TRBJ2-1; 9 nucleotides match TRBD2. The CDR3 spans 14 residues. V lost 7 bases and J lost 4; bases outside the gene matches: 5. In germline, CDR1 is MDHEN, CDR2 SYDVKM. The CDR3: CASTAGGMYNEQFF. CDR3 coding DNA: TGTGCCAGCACTGCGGGAGGGATGTACAATGAGCAGTTCTTC. The full variable domain, its missing parts supplied by reference TRBV28 and TRBJ2-1, is DVKVTQSSRYLVKRTGEKVFLECVQDMDHENMFWYRQDPGLGLRLIYFSYDVKMKEKGDIPEGYSVSREKKERFSLILESASTNQTSMYLCASTAGGMYNEQFFGPGTRLTVL.

The chain recombines TRBV5-1 with TRBJ1-2; 8 nucleotides line up with TRBD1. Germline trimming cut 3 bases from V and 4 bases from J; bases unmatched to any gene: 5. The CDR3 loop spans 14 amino acids. CDR1 SGHRS and CDR2 YFSETQ come from the germline V gene. CDR3 coding DNA: TGCGCCAGCAGCTCGATTACAGGGGGCTATGGCTACACCTTC. It codes for CASSSITGGYGYTF.

The rearrangement links TRBV9 to TRBJ2-5, with 9 nucleotides matching TRBD2. The CDR3 contains 14 residues. J was trimmed by 1 base and V by 3 bases; bases with no gene match: 1. The germline CDR1 and CDR2 sequences are SGDLS and YYNGEE. CDR3 coding DNA: TGTGCCAGCAGCGCGACTAGCGGCCAAGAGACCCAGTACTTC. Its translation is CASSATSGQETQYF.

V usage is TRBV9 and J usage is TRBJ2-2; D perhaps matches TRBD2 (6 bases). V was trimmed by 4 bases and J by 0 bases, leaving 7 bases between them. The CDR3 consists of 14 residues. Germline V gene lookup returns CDR1 SGDLS and CDR2 YYNGEE. CDR3: CASSRGTNTGELFF. The DNA of the CDR3 is TGTGCCAGCAGCCGGGGGACGAACACCGGGGAGCTGTTTTTT. Complete variable domain (other parts from reference TRBV9 and TRBJ2-2): DSGVTQTPKHLITATGQRVTLRCSPRSGDLSVYWYQQSLDQGLQFLIQYYNGEERAKGNILERFSAQQFPDLHSELNLSSLELGDSALYFCASSRGTNTGELFFGEGSRLTVL.

The chain combines TRBV7-2 with TRBJ1-2, with D possibly matching TRBD1 (5 bases). Germline V lookup: CDR1 SGHTA, CDR2 FQGNSA. The length of the CDR3 is 15 residues. Trimming took off 3 bases at V and 7 bases at J, with 18 bases between the two ends. CDR3: CASSFSVGAGLGYTF. The CDR3 DNA reads as TGTGCCAGCAGCTTCTCAGTAGGGGCCGGCCTTGGCTACACCTTC.

The V call is TRBV11-2, the J call TRBJ1-2; D unclear. Germline V CDR1 and CDR2: SGHAT, FQNNGV. V lost 8 bases and J lost 4, with 11 bases in between. The CDR3 covers 12 residues. CDR3 DNA sequence: TGTGCCAGCGGGAGGGAGGGCTATGGCTACACCTTC. It specifies CASGREGYGYTF.

V gene TRBV18 combines with J gene TRBJ2-3, with TRBD1 matching over 7 bases. The CDR3 extends over 15 amino acids. The germline gives CDR1 KGHSH, CDR2 LQKENI. V lost 3 bases to trimming and J lost 2 bases; unmatched junction nucleotides: 5. The CDR3 is CASSPRTGSTDTQYF. In nucleotides, the CDR3 is TGTGCCAGCTCACCTCGGACAGGCTCCACAGATACGCAGTATTTT.

The chain employs TRBV30 and TRBJ2-5; no definite D call. The CDR3 length is 14 residues. V was shortened by 5 bases and J by 5 bases, with 18 bases between the two germline ends. The germline V gene has CDR1 GTSNPN and CDR2 SVGIG (reference sequence). CDR3 protein: CAWEAIGFGETQYF. The CDR3 coding sequence is TGTGCCTGGGAAGCGATCGGGTTCGGGGAGACCCAGTACTTC.

The rearrangement links TRBV5-1 to TRBJ2-7; TRBD1 might be the D (6 bases). CDR1 and CDR2 (germline): SGHRS, YFSETQ. V shed 4 bases and J shed 5 bases, with 19 bases lying between them. The CDR3 runs 15 residues. The CDR3 DNA reads as TGCGCCAGCAGCGGGGGCCCGCTTGTCGTCAACGAGCAGTACTTC. It encodes CASSGGPLVVNEQYF.

The chain combines TRBV2 with TRBJ1-4; 8 bases fit TRBD1. V shed 4 bases and J 1 base; nucleotides not matched to a gene: 8. This CDR3 spans 17 amino acids. From germline, CDR1 is SNHLY and CDR2 FYNNEI. CDR3 sequence (DNA): TGTGCCAGCAGTGCCCGGACAGGGAGAGGAACTAATGAAAAACTGTTTTTT. This codes for CASSARTGRGTNEKLFF.

This chain uses TRBV5-6 with TRBJ2-5, with 10 bases aligning to TRBD2. The CDR3 totals 13 residues. V trimming: 6 bases; J trimming: 4 bases; junction bases outside the gene matches: 3. Looked up from germline, CDR1 is SGHDT and CDR2 is YYEEEE. CDR3 coding DNA: TGTGCCAGCAAACGACTAGCGGGAGAGACCCAGTACTTC. Protein: CASKRLAGETQYF.

The chain links TRBV12-3 or TRBV12-4 to TRBJ2-7, with 7 bases matching TRBD2. V lost 7 bases to trimming and J lost 4 bases; unmatched junction nucleotides: 4. CDR3 length equals 12 residues. Here the CDR3 reads CASTPGGYEQYF. Written as DNA, the CDR3 is TGTGCCAGCACCCCGGGGGGTTACGAGCAGTACTTC.

This clone was counted between two and nine times. The chain couples TRBV7-9 to TRBJ1-1; 9 bases match TRBD1. V was clipped by 4 bases and J by 6 bases; unmatched bases: 6. Germline values: CDR1 SEHNR, CDR2 FQNEAQ (reference sequence). The CDR3 sequence is 14 residues long. The CDR3 DNA follows: TGTGCCAGCAGCTCGGGACAGGGTAGTGCTGAAGCTTTCTTT. Its protein is CASSSGQGSAEAFF.

The CDR3 loop is CASSRRQVLAGELFF. The CDR3 nucleotides read TGTGCCAGCAGCAGGAGACAGGTCTTGGCCGGGGAGCTGTTTTTT. The chain has TRBV5-6 and TRBJ2-2; tentatively, D is TRBD1 (6 bases). V lost 4 bases, J lost 6 bases, and 16 bases lay in between. Germline CDR1 is SGHDT and CDR2 is YYEEEE. The CDR3 has 15 residues.